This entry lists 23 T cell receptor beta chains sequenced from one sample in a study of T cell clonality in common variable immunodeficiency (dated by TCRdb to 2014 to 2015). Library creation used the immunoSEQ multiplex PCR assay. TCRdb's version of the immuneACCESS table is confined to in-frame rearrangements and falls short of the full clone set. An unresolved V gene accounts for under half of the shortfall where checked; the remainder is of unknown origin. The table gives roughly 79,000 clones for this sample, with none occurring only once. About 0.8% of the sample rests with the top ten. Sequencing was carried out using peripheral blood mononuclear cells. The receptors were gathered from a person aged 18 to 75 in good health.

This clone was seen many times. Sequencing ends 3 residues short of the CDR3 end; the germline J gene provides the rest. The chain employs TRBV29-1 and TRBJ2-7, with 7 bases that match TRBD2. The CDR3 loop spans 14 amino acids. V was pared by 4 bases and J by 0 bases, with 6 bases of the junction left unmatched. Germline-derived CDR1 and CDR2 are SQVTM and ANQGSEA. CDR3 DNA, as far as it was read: TGCAGCGTTGGACTAGCCGCGAGCTCCTACGAG. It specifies CSVGLAASSYE. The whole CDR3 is CSVGLAASSYEQYF.

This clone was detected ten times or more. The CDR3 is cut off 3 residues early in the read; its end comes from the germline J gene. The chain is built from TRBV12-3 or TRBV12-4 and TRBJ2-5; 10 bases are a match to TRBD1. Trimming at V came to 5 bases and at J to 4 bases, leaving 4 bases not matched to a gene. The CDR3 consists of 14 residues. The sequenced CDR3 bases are TGTGCCAGCAGTCTCCGGGACAGGGGAGAGACC. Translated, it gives CASSLRDRGET. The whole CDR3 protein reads CASSLRDRGETQYF.

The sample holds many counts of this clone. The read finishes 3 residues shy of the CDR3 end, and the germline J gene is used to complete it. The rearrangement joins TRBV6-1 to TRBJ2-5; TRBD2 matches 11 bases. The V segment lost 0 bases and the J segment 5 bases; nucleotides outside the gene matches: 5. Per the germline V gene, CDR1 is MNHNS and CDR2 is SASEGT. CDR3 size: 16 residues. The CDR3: CASSEAVVAGGETQYF. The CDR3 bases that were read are TGTGCCAGCAGTGAAGCGGTGGTAGCGGGAGGGGAGACC.

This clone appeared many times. The part of the CDR3 DNA that was read is TGTGCTAGTGGTGGGGGGACTACGGGCACAGATACG. Translation: CASGGGTTGTDT. The CDR3 in its entirety is CASGGGTTGTDTQYF. The chain couples TRBV12-5 to TRBJ2-3; TRBD2 agrees at 7 bases. The CDR3 end falls 3 residues outside the read, so it is completed with the germline J gene. In germline, CDR1 is LGHNT, CDR2 FRNRAP. J lost 1 base, V lost 5 bases, and 6 bases had no gene match. The CDR3 loop spans 15 amino acids.

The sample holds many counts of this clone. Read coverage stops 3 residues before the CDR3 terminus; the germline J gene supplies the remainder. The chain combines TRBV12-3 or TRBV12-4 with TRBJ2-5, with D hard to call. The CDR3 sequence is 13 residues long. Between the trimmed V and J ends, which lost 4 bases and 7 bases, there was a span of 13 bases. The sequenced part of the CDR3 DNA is TGTGCCAGCAGTTCCACGAGAGAAGGGACC. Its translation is CASSSTREGT. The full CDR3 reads CASSSTREGTQYF.

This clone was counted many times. Incomplete CDR3 DNA: TGTGCCAGCAGCCGGAGACTAGTTTCCGACGAG. Encoded protein: CASSRRLVSDE. The whole CDR3 region reads CASSRRLVSDEQYF. V usage is TRBV7-2 and J usage is TRBJ2-7; a weak D match, TRBD2 (6 bases). The read stops 3 residues short of the end of the CDR3; the missing end is completed from the germline J gene. Germline loops: CDR1 SGHTA, CDR2 FQGNSA. Trimming cost V 5 bases and J 5 bases, with 16 bases left between them. The CDR3 sequence is 14 residues long.

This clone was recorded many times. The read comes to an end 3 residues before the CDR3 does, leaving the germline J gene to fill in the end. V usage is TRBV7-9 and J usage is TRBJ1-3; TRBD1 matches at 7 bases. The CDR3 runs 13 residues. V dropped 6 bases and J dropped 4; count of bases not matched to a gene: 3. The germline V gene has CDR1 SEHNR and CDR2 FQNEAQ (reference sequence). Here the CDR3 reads CASRRGQGNTIYF. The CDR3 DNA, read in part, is TGTGCCAGCAGACGGGGACAGGGAAACACC. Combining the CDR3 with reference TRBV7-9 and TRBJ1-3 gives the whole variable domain DTGVSQNPRHKITKRGQNVTFRCDPISEHNRLYWYRQTLGQGPEFLTYFQNEAQLEKSRLLSDRFSAERPKGSFSTLEIQRTEQGDSAMYLCASRRGQGNTIYFGEGSWLTVV.

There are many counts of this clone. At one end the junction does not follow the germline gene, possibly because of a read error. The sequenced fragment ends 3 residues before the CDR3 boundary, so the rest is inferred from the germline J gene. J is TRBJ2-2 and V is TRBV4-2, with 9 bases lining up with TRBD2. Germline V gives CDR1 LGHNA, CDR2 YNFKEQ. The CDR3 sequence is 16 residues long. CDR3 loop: CASSPRLAEPTGELFF. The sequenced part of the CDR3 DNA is TGCGCCAGCAGCCCGAGACTAGCGGAGCCCACCGGGGAG.

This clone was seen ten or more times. The CDR3 bases that were read are TGTGCCAGTAGTATTACGGGGAGCCCTGGGGCCAACGTC. Translation: CASSITGSPGANV. The entire CDR3 protein reads CASSITGSPGANVLTF. The chain links TRBV19 to TRBJ2-6; perhaps TRBD2 as D (5 bases). Coverage ceases 3 residues before the CDR3 finishes, and the germline J gene fills in the end. CDR3 length equals 16 residues. Looked up from germline, CDR1 is LNHDA and CDR2 is SQIVND (reference sequence). Trimming removed 3 bases from V and 2 bases from J, with 11 bases in between.

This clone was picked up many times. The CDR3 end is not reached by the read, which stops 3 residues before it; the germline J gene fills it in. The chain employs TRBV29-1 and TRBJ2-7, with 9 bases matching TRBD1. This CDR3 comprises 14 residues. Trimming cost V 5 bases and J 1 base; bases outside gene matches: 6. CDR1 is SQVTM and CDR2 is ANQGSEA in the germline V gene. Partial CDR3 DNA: TGCAGCGTTCGCGACAGGGGGGGATCCTACGAG. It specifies CSVRDRGGSYE. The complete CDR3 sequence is CSVRDRGGSYEQYF.

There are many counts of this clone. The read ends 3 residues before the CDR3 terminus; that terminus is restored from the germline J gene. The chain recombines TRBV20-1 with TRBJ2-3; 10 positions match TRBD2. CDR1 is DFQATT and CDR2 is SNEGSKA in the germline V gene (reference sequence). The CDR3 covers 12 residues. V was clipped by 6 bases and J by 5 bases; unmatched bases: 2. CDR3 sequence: CSARLAGDTQYF. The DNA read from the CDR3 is TGCAGTGCCCGACTAGCGGGAGATACG.

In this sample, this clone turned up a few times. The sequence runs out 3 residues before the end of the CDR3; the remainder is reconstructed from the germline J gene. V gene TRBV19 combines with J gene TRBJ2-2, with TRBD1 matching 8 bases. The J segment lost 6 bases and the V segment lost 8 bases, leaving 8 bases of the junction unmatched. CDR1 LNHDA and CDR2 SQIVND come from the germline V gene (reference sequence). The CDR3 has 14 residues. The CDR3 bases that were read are TGTGCCAGTCAGGACAGGGCGGGTCCCGGGGAG. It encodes CASQDRAGPGE. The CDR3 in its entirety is CASQDRAGPGELFF.

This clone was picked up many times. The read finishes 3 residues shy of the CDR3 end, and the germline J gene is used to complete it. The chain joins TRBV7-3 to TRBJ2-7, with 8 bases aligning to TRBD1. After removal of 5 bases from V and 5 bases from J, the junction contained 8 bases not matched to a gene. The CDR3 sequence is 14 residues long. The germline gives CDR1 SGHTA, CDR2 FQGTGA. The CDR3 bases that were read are TGTGCCAGCAGCCACTCAGGGGGCAGGGACGAG. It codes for CASSHSGGRDE. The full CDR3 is CASSHSGGRDEQYF.

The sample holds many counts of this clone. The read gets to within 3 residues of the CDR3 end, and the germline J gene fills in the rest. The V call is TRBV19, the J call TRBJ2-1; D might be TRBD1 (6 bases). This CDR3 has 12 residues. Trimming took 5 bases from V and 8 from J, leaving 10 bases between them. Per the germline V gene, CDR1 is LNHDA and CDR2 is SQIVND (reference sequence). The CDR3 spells CASSSGVDEQFF. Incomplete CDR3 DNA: TGTGCCAGTAGTTCAGGGGTCGATGAG.

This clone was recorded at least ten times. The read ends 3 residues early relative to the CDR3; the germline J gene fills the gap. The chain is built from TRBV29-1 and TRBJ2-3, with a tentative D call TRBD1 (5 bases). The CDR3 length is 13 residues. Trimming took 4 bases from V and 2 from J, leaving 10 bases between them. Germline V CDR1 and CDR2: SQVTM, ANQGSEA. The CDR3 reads CSVGGRVTDTQYF. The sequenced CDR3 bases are TGCAGCGTTGGAGGCAGGGTCACAGATACG.

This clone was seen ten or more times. CDR3 protein: CSARTGTGILETQYF. The DNA read from the CDR3 is TGCAGTGCTAGAACCGGGACAGGGATCCTGGAGACC. The V and J genes are TRBV20-1 and TRBJ2-5; 9 nucleotides agree with TRBD1. The read halts 3 residues ahead of the CDR3 end, with the missing end drawn from the germline J gene. Germline CDR1 reads DFQATT; CDR2 reads SNEGSKA (reference sequence). The CDR3 has 15 residues. The junction had 9 bases not matched to a gene; V was cut back by 2 bases and J by 5 bases.

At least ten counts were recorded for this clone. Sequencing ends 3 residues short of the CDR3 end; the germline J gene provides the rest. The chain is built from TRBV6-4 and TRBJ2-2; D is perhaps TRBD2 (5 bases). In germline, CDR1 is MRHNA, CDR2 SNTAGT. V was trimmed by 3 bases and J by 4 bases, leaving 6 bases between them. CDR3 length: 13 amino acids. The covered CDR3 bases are TGTGCCAGCAGTGAAAGCGGCACCGGGGAG. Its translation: CASSESGTGE. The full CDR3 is CASSESGTGELFF.

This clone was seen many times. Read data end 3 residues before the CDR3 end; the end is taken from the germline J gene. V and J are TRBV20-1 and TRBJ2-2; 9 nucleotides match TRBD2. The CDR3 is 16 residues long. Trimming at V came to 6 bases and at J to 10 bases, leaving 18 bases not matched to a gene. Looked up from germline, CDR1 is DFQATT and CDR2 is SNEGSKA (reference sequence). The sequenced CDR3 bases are TGCAGTGCAACGCCGCATAGCGCGGGAGGGCCTTTGGAG. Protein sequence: CSATPHSAGGPLE. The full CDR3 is CSATPHSAGGPLELFF.

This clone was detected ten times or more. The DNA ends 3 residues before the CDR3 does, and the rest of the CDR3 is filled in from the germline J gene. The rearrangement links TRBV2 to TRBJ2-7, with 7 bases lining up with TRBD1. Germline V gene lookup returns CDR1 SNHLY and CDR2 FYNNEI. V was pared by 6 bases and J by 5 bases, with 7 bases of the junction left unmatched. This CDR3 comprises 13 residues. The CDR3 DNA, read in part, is TGTGCCAGCAGCCTACAGGGGATGAACGAG. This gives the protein CASSLQGMNE. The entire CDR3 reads CASSLQGMNEQYF.

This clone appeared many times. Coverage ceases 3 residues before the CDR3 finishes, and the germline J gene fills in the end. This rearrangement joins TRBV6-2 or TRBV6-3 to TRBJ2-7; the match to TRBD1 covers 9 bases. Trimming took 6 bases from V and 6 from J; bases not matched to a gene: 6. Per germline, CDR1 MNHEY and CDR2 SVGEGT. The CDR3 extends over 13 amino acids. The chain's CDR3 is CASSRDRASEQYF. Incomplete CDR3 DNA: TGTGCCAGCAGCCGGGACAGGGCATCCGAG.

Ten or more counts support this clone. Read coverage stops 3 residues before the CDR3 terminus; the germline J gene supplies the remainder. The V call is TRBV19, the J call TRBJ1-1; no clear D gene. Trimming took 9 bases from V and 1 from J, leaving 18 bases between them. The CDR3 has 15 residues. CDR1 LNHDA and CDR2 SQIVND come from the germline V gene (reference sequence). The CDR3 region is CASATIAGSNTEAFF. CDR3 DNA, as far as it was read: TGTGCCAGCGCCACCATCGCGGGATCGAACACTGAA.

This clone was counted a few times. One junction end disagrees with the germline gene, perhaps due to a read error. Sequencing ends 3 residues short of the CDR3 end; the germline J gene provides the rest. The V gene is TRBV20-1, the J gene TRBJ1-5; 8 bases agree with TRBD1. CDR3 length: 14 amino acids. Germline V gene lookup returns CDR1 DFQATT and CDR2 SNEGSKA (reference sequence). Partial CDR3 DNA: TGTAGTGTCGACAGGGGAGATAGCAATCAGCCC. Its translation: CSVDRGDSNQP. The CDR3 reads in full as CSVDRGDSNQPQHF.

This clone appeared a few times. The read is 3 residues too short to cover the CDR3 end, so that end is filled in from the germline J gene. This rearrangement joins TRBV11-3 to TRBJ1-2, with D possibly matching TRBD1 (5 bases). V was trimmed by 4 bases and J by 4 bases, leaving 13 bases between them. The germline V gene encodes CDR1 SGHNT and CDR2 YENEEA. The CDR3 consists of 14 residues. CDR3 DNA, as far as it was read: TGTGCCAGCAGCTCGACGACAGCCGGCTATGGC. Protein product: CASSSTTAGYG. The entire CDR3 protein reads CASSSTTAGYGYTF. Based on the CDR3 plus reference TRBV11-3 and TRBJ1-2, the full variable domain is EAGVVQSPRYKIIEKKQPVAFWCNPISGHNTLYWYLQNLGQGPELLIRYENEEAVDDSQLPKDRFSAERLKGVDSTLKIQPAELGDSAVYLCASSSTTAGYGYTFGSGTRLTVV.